The text below deals with one TCR beta chain. The data derive from a study of blood T cell repertoires in COVID-19. In the authors' methods: How many nucleated cells were present was estimated from reference gene primer amplification. Profiling relied on immunoSEQ multiplex PCR, and the TCRdb table lists in-frame clones only, not all of them. V and J calls and clone size are as listed in that table; D and trimming were resolved from the DNA. The sample consists of 270,000 or so clones, around 85% of them appearing once. Between the trimmed V and J ends, which lost 2 bases and 0 bases, there was a span of 5 bases. Germline loops: CDR1 MNHEY, CDR2 SMNVEV (reference sequence). CDR3 length equals 14 residues. Patients in Seattle were enrolled during active infection, then followed longitudinally.

This chain uses TRBV27 with TRBJ1-3, with D unresolved. The sequenced sample was peripheral blood. This TCR derives from a young woman with COVID-19, enrolled during active disease. This CDR3 is CASSLAGSGNTIYF. For the CDR3, the DNA is TGTGCCAGCAGTTTAGCGGGCTCTGGAAACACCATATATTTT.